This entry describes one T cell receptor beta chain. Its target antigen remains unknown. Base qualities are not at hand, and no much larger clone is one base apart. The CDR3 starts with the cysteine, ends with the phenylalanine, and has 14 residues. The read is trimmed to its CDR3 DNA, 42 bases read in frame from base 1. The germline V gene gives CDR1 as LGHNA and CDR2 as YSLEER. V is shortened by 1 base, J by 5 bases, and the region joining them spans 9 bases. These data belong to a study of T cell responses to AZD1222 COVID-19 vaccine (dated by TCRdb to the early 2020s). As for the study more broadly: TCR sequencing was performed for fewer than 250 trial participants, of whom about 200 were given two doses of AZD1222 and roughly 25 were given two doses of MenACWY control vaccine. Trial participants were enrolled by age into 18-55, 56-69 and 70-plus year subgroups, with around 140, 26 and 57 TCR-sequenced participants respectively.

The full study reports these points: Because no samples from the day 14 peak response were available, repertoires could be characterized only after the peak T cell response. After two AZD1222 doses, spike-specific TCR breadth and depth were significantly higher than at day 0 and than in MenACWY recipients. Most participants were white British and females outnumbered males, and the authors suggested that clonal diversity may have been underestimated. In the small 56-69-year group, the increase in depth fell short of significance, most likely because of low power. Reportedly, close to half of the unique spike-specific TCRs recognized epitopes lying outside the regions that are mutated in the B.1.351 and B.1.1.7 variants. Vaccine-associated CD4 TCRs spanned the whole spike protein, with dominant responses in regions 160-218 and 743-854. Only six AZD1222 recipients were SARS-CoV-2 seropositive at baseline, limiting conclusions about previously exposed vaccinees.

The CDR3 regions of human TCRbeta chains were analyzed by immunosequencing. The paper's processing steps were these. TCRs in the repertoires were compared against a reference library of SARS-CoV-2-specific TCRs that had been generated with the MIRA antigen-specificity platform. Breadth was defined as the fraction of unique TCRs that were SARS-CoV-2-associated, and depth was defined as the fraction of total T cells that were SARS-CoV-2-associated. Using the MIRA data, each spike-specific TCR was assigned both to the spike region to which the TCR was reactive and to a CD4 or CD8 class. Log10-transformed breadth and depth values were compared by one-way ANOVA with Sidak's multiple comparisons tests. TCRdb limited this immuneACCESS table to in-frame rearrangements with V and J called. A share of clones is missing; checked studies link under half to unresolved V genes, and the rest is unexplained. Clone size and the V and J calls come from that table; the DNA yielded D and trimming. This sample has 150,000 to 190,000 clones in its table, and approximately 87% of those were observed once. The ten largest clones add up to about 9.8% of the sample.

The sample's time point label is to be understood as: about 28 days (+/-7) after the second vaccine dose. Because spike-specific TCR depth and breadth did not differ between the two schedules, AZD1222 recipients who got a second dose at roughly 4 weeks were pooled with those who got a second dose at roughly 12 weeks. Vaccinee samples came from UK trials COV001 and COV002, including a single-blind randomized controlled phase 2/3 trial of AZD1222 (ChAdOx1 nCoV-19) in healthy adults. For TCRbeta chain sequencing, PBMC samples from trial participants were taken at day 0 and at day 28 after the second dose.

The starting material was peripheral blood, obtained 28 days after the second AZD1222 dose. This clonotype originated in an adult who received the AZD1222 COVID-19 vaccine. The sequence joins TRBV4-3 to TRBJ2-1; too little of a D gene remains to name it. The CDR3 protein is CASSQVVGDNEQFF. The DNA sequence is as follows: TGCGCCAGCAGCCAAGTCGTGGGTGACAATGAGCAGTTCTTC.